Listed here are 5 T cell receptor beta chains from one sample, sequenced in a study of blood T cell repertoires in COVID-19. TCRdb keeps only in-frame clones here, not all; method: immunoSEQ multiplex PCR. The data contain under 250,000 clones, around 83% of them seen just once; the ten biggest clones take up approximately 1.4%. Sequenced input: PBMCs or T cells enriched from blood (not recorded which). These receptor sequences come from a woman in her thirties or forties with acute COVID-19.

The chain has TRBV10-1 and TRBJ2-2, with TRBD1 identical over 7 bases. This CDR3 is built from 15 residues. Germline-derived CDR1 and CDR2 are WNHNN and SYGVQD (reference sequence). V lost 7 bases and J lost 0; bases outside the gene matches: 5. CDR3 protein: CASTPGTANTGELFF. CDR3 nucleotides: TGCGCCAGCACTCCCGGGACAGCGAACACCGGGGAGCTGTTTTTT.

This chain joins TRBV3-1 (or the pseudogene TRBV3-2) and TRBJ2-7; 7 bases line up with TRBD1. The CDR3 runs to 14 residues. Germline-derived CDR1 and CDR2 are LGHDT and YNNKEL (reference sequence). V lost 4 bases and J lost 6; bases outside the gene matches: 9. CDR3 DNA sequence: TGTGCCAGCAGCCCCCGGGACAGAGGGGTCGAGCAGTACTTC. This gives the protein CASSPRDRGVEQYF.

Only a few counts were recorded for this clone. V gene TRBV11-2 combines with J gene TRBJ1-4; D is undetermined. The length of the CDR3 is 14 residues. CDR1 and CDR2 (germline): SGHAT, FQNNGV. The V and J ends lost 4 bases and 0 bases respectively, with 6 bases between them. The CDR3: CASSSRATNEKLFF. As DNA, the CDR3 is TGTGCCAGCAGCTCGCGCGCAACTAATGAAAAACTGTTTTTT.

The chain uses TRBV5-4 and TRBJ1-6; possible D gene TRBD1, 5 bases. The V gene's germline CDR1 is SGHNT and CDR2 YYREEE (reference sequence). Between the trimmed V and J ends, which lost 4 bases and 7 bases, there was a span of 9 bases. The CDR3 has 13 residues. The CDR3 is CASSLKGNSPLHF. The CDR3 bases are TGTGCCAGCAGCCTAAAGGGGAATTCACCCCTCCACTTT.

The chain links TRBV30 to TRBJ1-5; TRBD1 matches 7 bases. Per the germline V gene, CDR1 is GTSNPN and CDR2 is SVGIG (reference sequence). The junction had 4 bases not matched to a gene; V was cut back by 1 base and J by 4 bases. This CDR3 region has 14 residues. The CDR3 DNA sequence: TGTGCCTGGAGTGGGGGACAGCCGAATCAGCCCCAGCATTTT. Residues: CAWSGGQPNQPQHF.